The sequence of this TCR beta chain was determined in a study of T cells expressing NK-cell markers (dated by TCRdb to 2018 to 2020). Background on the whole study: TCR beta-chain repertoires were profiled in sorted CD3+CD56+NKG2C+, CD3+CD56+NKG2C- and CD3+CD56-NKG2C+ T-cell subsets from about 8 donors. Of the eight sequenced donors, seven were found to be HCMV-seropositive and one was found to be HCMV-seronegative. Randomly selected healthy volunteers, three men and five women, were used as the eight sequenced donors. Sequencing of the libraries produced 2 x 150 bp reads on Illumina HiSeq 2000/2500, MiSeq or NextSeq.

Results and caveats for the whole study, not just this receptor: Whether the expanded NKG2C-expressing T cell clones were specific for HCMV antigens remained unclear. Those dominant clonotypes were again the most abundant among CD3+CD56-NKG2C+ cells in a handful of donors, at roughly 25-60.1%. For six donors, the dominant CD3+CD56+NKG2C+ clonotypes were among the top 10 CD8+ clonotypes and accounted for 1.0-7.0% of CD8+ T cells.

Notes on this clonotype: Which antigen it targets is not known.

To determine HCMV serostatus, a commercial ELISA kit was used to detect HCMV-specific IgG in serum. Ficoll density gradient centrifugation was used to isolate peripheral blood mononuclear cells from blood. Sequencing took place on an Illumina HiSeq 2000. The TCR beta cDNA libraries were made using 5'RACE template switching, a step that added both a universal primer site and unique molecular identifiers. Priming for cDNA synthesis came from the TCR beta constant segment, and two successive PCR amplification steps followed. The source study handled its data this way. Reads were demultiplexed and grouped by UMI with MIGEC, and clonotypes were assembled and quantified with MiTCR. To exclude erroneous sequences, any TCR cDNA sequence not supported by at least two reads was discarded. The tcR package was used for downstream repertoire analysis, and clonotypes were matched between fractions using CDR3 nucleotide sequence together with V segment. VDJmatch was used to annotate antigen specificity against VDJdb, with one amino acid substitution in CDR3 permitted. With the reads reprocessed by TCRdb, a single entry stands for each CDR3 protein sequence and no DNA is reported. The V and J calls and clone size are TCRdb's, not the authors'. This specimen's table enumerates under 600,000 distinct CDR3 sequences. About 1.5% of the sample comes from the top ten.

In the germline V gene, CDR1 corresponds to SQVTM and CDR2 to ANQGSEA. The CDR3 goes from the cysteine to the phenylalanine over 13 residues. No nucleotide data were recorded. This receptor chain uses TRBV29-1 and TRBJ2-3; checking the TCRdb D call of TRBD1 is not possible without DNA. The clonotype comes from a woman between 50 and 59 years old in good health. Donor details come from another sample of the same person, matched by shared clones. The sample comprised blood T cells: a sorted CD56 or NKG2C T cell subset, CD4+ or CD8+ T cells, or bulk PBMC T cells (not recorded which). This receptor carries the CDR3 CSVADRPTDTQYF.